The clone carrying this T cell receptor beta chain was seen many times. Antigen specificity is unknown. Together with a sample-barcoded 5' primer, a J-beta primer mix was included in a second PCR lasting roughly 6 to 12 cycles. TCRdb re-called the 5' RACE reads through MiXCR, storing one row per CDR3 protein. The sample includes some 780,000 distinct CDR3 sequences, roughly three fifths of them seen just once. These data come from a study of blood T cells in healthy people across ages. Isolation of PBMCs gave at least 6 million cells per sample. Study results and caveats: Naive CD4+ cell counts and diversity both ran higher in long-lived than in aged donors. There was no known CMV status for donors, so expanded clonotype changes were possibly confounded.

V was pared by 5 bases and J by 2 bases, with 7 bases between. The CDR3 runs 13 residues. The V gene's germline CDR1 is SNHLY and CDR2 FYNNEI. This chain links TRBV2 with TRBJ2-1, with D uncertain. This receptor was taken from a man aged 35 to 55 in good health. The sample was blood. For the CDR3, the DNA is TGTGCCAGCAGTACTGAAGCCTACAATGAGCAGTTCTTC. Protein: CASSTEAYNEQFF.